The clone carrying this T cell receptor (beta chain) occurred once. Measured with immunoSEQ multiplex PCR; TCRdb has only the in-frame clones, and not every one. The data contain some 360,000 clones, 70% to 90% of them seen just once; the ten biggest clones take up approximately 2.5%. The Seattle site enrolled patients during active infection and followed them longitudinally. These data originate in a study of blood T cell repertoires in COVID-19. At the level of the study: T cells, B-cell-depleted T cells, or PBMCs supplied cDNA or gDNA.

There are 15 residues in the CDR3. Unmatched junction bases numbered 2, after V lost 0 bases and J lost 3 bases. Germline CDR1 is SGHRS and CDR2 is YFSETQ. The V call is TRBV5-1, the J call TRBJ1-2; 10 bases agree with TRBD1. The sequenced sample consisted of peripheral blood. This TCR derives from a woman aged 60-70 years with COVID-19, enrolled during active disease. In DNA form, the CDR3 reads TGCGCCAGCAGCTTGGACGGGACAGGGGACTATGGCTACACCTTC. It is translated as CASSLDGTGDYGYTF. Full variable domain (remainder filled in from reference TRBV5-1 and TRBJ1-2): KAGVTQTPRYLIKTRGQQVTLSCSPISGHRSVSWYQQTPGQGLQFLFEYFSETQRNKGNFPGRFSGRQFSNSRSEMNVSTLELGDSALYLCASSLDGTGDYGYTFGSGTRLTVV.